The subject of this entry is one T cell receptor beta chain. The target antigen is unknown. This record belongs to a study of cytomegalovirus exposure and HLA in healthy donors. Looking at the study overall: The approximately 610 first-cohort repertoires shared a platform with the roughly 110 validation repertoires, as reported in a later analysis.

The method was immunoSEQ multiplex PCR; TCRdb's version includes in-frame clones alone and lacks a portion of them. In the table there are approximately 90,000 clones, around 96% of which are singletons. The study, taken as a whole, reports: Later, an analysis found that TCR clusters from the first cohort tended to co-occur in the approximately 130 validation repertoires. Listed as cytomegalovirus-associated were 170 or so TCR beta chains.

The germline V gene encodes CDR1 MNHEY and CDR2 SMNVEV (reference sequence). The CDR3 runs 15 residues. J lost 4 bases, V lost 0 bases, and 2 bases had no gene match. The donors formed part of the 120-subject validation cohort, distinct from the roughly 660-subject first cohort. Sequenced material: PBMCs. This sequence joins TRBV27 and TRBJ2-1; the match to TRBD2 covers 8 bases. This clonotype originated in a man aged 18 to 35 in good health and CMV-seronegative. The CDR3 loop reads CASSLSASGYNEQFF. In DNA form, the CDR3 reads TGTGCCAGCAGTTTATCGGCTAGCGGGTACAATGAGCAGTTCTTC.